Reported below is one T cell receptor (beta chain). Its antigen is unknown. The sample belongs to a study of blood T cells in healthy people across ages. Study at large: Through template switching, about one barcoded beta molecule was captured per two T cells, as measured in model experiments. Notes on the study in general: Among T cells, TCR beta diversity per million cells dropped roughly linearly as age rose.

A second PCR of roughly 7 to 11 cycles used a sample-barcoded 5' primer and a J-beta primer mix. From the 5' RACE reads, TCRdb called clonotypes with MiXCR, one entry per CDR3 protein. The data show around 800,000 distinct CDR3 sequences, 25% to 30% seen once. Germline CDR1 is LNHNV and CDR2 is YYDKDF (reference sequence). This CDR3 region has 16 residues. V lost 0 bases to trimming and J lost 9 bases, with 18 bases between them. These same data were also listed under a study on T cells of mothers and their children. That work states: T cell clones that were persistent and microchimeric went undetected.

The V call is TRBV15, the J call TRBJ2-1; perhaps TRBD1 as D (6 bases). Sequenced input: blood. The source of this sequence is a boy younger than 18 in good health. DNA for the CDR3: TGTGCCACCAGCAGAGATATTGGACAGAATCGGGCTGAGCAGTTCTTC. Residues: CATSRDIGQNRAEQFF.